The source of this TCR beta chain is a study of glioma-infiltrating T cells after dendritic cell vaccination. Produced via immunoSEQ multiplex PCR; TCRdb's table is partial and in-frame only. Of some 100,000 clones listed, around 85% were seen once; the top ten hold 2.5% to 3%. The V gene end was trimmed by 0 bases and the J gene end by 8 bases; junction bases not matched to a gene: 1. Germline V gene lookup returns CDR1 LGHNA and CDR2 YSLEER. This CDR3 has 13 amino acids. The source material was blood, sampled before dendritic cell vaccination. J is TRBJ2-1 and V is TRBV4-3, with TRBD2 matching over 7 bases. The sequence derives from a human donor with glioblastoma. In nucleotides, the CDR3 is TGCGCCAGCAGCCAAGATGGGGGGGATGAGCAGTTCTTC. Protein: CASSQDGGDEQFF.